The next 2 T cell receptor beta chains were all read from a single sample in a study of radiation and T cells in renal cell carcinoma. Libraries were prepared by immunoSEQ multiplex PCR; TCRdb keeps only in-frame clonotypes and omits some of them. The sample shows 90,000 to 95,000 clones, 70% to 85% of them seen only once. Time point noted: baseline pretreatment blood. Treatment: 15 Gy SBRT to primary tumor, nephrectomy 4 weeks later. Here the sequenced sample was blood, taken from a patient whose treatment included radiotherapy and nephrectomy. These receptors were collected from a man aged 55 to 70 with renal cell carcinoma.

This rearrangement joins TRBV29-1 to TRBJ2-5; TRBD2 matches 9 bases. The germline V gene has CDR1 SQVTM and CDR2 ANQGSEA. This CDR3 has 12 amino acids. V shed 7 bases and J 4 bases; nucleotides not matched to a gene: 4. This chain's CDR3 is CSGQAGGETQYF. DNA for the CDR3: TGCAGCGGGCAAGCGGGAGGAGAGACCCAGTACTTC.

J is TRBJ2-7 and V is TRBV5-8, with D perhaps being TRBD1 or TRBD2 (5 bases each). Trimming took 4 bases from V and 3 from J, leaving 17 bases between them. CDR3 length: 15 amino acids. Germline V CDR1 and CDR2: SGHTS, YDEGEE. CDR3 nucleotides: TGTGCCAGCAGCCCCGGGACCAGCGGACACTACGAGCAGTACTTC. As protein: CASSPGTSGHYEQYF. Full variable domain (missing parts from reference TRBV5-8 and TRBJ2-7): EAGVTQSPTHLIKTRGQQATLRCSPISGHTSVYWYQQALGLGLQFLLWYDEGEERNRGNFPPRFSGRQFPNYSSELNVNALELEDSALYLCASSPGTSGHYEQYFGPGTRLTVT.